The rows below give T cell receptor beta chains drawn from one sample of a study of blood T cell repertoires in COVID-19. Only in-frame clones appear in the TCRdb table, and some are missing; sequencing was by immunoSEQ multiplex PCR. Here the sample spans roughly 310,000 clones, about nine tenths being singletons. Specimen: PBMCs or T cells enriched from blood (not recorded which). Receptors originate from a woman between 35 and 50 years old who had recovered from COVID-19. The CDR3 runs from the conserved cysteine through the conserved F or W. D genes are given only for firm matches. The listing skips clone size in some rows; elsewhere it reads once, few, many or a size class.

CDR3nt: TGCAGCGTGACTGACAGCCTAAATCAGCCCCAGCATTTT
CDR3aa: CSVTDSLNQPQHF
v_gene: TRBV29-1
d_gene: -
abundance: -
j_gene: TRBJ1-5

CDR3nt: TGTGCCAGCAGCCCCAGGACTAGCGGGAGTTACCATCACGCCGAGCAGTACTTC
CDR3aa: CASSPRTSGSYHHAEQYF
v_gene: TRBV7-6
d_gene: TRBD2
abundance: -
j_gene: TRBJ2-7

CDR3nt: TGCGCCAGCAGCCTGGGACTTTCGTCCGGGGAGCTGTTTTTT
CDR3aa: CASSLGLSSGELFF
v_gene: TRBV4-3
d_gene: -
abundance: -
j_gene: TRBJ2-2

CDR3nt: TGTGCCAGTATTGACAGAATCACCGGGGAGCTGTTTTTT
CDR3aa: CASIDRITGELFF
v_gene: TRBV19
d_gene: -
abundance: -
j_gene: TRBJ2-2

CDR3nt: TGTGCCAGCAGTCCTAGCGGGAGTGGGGATGAGCAGTTCTTC
CDR3aa: CASSPSGSGDEQFF
v_gene: TRBV27
d_gene: TRBD2
abundance: many
j_gene: TRBJ2-1

CDR3nt: TGTGCCAGCTCACAACTAGCGTCCTACGAGCAGTACTTC
CDR3aa: CASSQLASYEQYF
v_gene: TRBV18
d_gene: TRBD2
abundance: -
j_gene: TRBJ2-7

CDR3nt: TGTGCCGGAAGAGCGGGAGGGCTCTCTGGGGCCAACGTCCTGACTTTC
CDR3aa: CAGRAGGLSGANVLTF
v_gene: TRBV30
d_gene: TRBD2
abundance: -
j_gene: TRBJ2-6

CDR3nt: TGTGCCAGCAGCTTACGACAGGCCGACGAGCAGTACTTC
CDR3aa: CASSLRQADEQYF
v_gene: TRBV7-3
d_gene: -
abundance: -
j_gene: TRBJ2-7

CDR3nt: TGTGCCAGCACCCCTGTGGTGGGCAACTATGGCTACACCTTC
CDR3aa: CASTPVVGNYGYTF
v_gene: TRBV27
d_gene: -
abundance: -
j_gene: TRBJ1-2

CDR3nt: TGTGCCAGCAGTAGGACTCCCACCGGGGAGCTGTTTTTT
CDR3aa: CASSRTPTGELFF
v_gene: TRBV6-4
d_gene: -
abundance: -
j_gene: TRBJ2-2

CDR3nt: TGTGCCAGCATTCCGGCCGGGAGAACCGGGGAGCTGTTTTTT
CDR3aa: CASIPAGRTGELFF
v_gene: TRBV7-9
d_gene: -
abundance: -
j_gene: TRBJ2-2

CDR3nt: TGTGCCTGGACGATCCGGGGAAACACCATATATTTT
CDR3aa: CAWTIRGNTIYF
v_gene: TRBV30
d_gene: -
abundance: -
j_gene: TRBJ1-3

CDR3nt: TGTGCCAGCAGTGAGGACAGGGGATTCCAAGAGACCCAGTACTTC
CDR3aa: CASSEDRGFQETQYF
v_gene: TRBV2
d_gene: TRBD1
abundance: -
j_gene: TRBJ2-5